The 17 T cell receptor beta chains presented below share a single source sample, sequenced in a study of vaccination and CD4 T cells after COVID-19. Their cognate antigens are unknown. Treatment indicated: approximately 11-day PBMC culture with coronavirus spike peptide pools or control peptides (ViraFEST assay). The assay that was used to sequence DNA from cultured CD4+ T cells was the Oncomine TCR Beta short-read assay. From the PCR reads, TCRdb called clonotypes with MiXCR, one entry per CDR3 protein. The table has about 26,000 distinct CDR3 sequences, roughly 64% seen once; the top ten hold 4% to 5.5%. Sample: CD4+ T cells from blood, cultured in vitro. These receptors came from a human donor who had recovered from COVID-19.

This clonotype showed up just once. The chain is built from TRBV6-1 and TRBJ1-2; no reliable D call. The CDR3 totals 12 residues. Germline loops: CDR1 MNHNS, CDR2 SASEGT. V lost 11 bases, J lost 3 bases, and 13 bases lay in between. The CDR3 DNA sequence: TGTGCCCATCCGGCCGTTTACTATGGCTACACCTTC. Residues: CAHPAVYYGYTF.

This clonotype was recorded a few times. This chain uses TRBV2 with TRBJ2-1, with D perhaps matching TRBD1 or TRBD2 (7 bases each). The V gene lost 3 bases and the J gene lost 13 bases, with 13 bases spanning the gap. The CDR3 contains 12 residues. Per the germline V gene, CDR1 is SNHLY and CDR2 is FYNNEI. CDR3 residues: CASSDRGRDQFF. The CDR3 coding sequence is TGTGCCAGCAGTGACAGGGGGAGGGACCAGTTCTTC. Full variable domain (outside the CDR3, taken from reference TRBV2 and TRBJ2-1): EPEVTQTPSHQVTQMGQEVILRCVPISNHLYFYWYRQILGQKVEFLVSFYNNEISEKSEIFDDQFSVERPDGSNFTLKIRSTKLEDSAMYFCASSDRGRDQFFGPGTRLTVL.

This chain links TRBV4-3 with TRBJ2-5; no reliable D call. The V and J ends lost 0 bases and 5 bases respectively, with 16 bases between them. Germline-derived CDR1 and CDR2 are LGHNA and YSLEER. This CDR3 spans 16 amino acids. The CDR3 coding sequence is TGCGCCAGCAGCCAAGAACCAGTTCGTGGAAGCGAGACCCAGTACTTC. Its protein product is CASSQEPVRGSETQYF.

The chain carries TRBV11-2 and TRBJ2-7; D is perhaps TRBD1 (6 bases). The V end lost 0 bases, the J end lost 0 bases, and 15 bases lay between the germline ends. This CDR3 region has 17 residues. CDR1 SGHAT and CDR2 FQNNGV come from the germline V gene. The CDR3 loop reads CASSLDIQGRPSYEQYF. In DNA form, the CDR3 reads TGTGCCAGCAGCTTAGATATCCAGGGGCGGCCCTCCTACGAGCAGTACTTC.

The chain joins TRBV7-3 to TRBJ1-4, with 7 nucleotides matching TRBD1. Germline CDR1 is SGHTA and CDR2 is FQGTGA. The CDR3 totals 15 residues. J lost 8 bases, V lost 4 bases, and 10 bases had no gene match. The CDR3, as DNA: TGTGCCAGCAGCTCCTTACAGGGGCAGCGGGAAAAACTGTTTTTT. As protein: CASSSLQGQREKLFF.

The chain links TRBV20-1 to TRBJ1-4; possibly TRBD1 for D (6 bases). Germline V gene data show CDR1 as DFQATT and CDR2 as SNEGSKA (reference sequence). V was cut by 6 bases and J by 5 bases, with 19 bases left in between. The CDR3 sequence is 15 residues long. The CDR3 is CSADGRTGYNEKLFF. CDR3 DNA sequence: TGCAGTGCAGACGGAAGAACAGGGTACAATGAAAAACTGTTTTTT.

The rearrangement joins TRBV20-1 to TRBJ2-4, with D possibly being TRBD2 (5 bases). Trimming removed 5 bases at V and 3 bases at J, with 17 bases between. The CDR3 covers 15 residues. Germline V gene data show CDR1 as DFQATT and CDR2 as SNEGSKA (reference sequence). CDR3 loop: CSADRAIGGKNIQYF. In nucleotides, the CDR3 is TGCAGTGCTGACCGGGCCATAGGAGGCAAAAACATTCAGTACTTC.

CDR3 nucleotide sequence: TGCGCCAGCAGTGATGTGGATGCGGGAGCCAAAGTTTTTAAGCAGTTCTTC. It specifies CASSDVDAGAKVFKQFF. The chain couples TRBV10-1 to TRBJ2-1, with 7 nucleotides matching TRBD2. Germline V gene data show CDR1 as WNHNN and CDR2 as SYGVQD (reference sequence). This CDR3 has 17 residues. The V and J ends lost 3 bases and 11 bases, in that order; junction bases with no gene match: 19.

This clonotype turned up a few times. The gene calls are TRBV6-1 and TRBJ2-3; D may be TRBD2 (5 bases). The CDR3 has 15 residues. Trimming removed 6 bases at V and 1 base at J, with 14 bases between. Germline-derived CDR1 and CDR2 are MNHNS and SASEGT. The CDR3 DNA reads TGTGCCAGCAGCGCCGGGTTCGGGGGCACAGATACGCAGTATTTT. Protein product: CASSAGFGGTDTQYF.

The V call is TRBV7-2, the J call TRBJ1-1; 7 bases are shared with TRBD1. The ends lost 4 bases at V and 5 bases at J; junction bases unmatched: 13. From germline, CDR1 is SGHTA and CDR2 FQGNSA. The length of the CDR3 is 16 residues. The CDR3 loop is CASSSQSTGRRTEAFF. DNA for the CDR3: TGTGCCAGCAGCTCCCAATCGACAGGGCGTAGAACTGAAGCTTTCTTT.

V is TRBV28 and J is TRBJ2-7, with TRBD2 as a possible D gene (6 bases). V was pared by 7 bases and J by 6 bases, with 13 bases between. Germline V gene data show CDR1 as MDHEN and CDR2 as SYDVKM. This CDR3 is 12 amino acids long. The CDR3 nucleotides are TGTGCCAGCACAATGGGGGGAACCGAGCAGTACTTC. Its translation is CASTMGGTEQYF.

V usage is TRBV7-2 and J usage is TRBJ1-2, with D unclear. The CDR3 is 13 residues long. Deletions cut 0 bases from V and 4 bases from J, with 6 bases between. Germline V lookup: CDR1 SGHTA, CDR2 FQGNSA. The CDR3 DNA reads TGTGCCAGCAGCTTAGCAGAAGTCTATGGCTACACCTTC. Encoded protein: CASSLAEVYGYTF.

CDR3 loop: CASSSYTDTQYF. DNA for the CDR3: TGTGCCAGCAGCTCCTACACAGATACGCAGTATTTT. The rearrangement joins TRBV7-2 to TRBJ2-3; D is unclear. This CDR3 comprises 12 residues. Between the trimmed V and J ends, which lost 4 bases and 2 bases, there was a span of 4 bases. Germline V CDR1 and CDR2: SGHTA, FQGNSA.

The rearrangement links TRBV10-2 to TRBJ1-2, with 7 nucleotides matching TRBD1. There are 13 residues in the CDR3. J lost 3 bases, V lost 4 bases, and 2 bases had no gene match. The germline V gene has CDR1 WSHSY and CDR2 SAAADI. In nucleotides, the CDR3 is TGCGCCAGCAGTGGGACAGGCGACTATGGCTACACCTTC. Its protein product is CASSGTGDYGYTF.

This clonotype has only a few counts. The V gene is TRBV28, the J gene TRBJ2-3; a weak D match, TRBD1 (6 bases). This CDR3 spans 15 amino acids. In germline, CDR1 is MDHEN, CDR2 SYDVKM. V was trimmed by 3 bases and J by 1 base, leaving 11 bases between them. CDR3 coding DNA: TGTGCCAGCAGTTTGGGGACAACCGGCACAGATACGCAGTATTTT. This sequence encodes CASSLGTTGTDTQYF.

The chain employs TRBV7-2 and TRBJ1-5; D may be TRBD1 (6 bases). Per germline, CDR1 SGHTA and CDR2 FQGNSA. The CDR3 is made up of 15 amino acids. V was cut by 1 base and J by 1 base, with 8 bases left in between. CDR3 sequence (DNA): TGTGCCAGCAGCTTAGTGGACAGCAGCAATCAGCCCCAGCATTTT. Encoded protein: CASSLVDSSNQPQHF.

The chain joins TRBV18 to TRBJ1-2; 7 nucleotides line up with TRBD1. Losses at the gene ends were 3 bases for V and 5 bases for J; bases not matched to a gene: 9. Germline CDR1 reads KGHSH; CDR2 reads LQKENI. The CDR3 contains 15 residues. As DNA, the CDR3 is TGTGCCAGCTCACCTGACCTGGGACAGAAGTATGGCTACACCTTC. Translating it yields CASSPDLGQKYGYTF.